These 9 T cell receptor beta chains were all obtained from the same sample, sequenced in a study of human T cells and chemical hapten exposure. TCRdb redid the calling of the RACE reads with MiXCR, one entry per CDR3 protein. This sample has under 200,000 distinct CDR3 sequences, with approximately 15% found just once. Described time point: patch test 1, 2 weeks after DPC sensitization. Regarding treatment: therapeutic diphenylcyclopropenone sensitization with weekly scalp DPC. Sequenced material: whole blood, taken in connection with sensitization to the hapten diphenylcyclopropenone (DPC). The receptors were sampled from a young woman with alopecia areata. Some clones in this sample may be carry-over from other donors' samples.

This clonotype was observed a handful of times. The chain combines TRBV28 with TRBJ2-4; TRBD1 matches 7 bases. The J segment lost 8 bases and the V segment lost 5 bases, leaving 6 bases of the junction unmatched. The CDR3 loop spans 13 amino acids. Germline CDR1 is MDHEN and CDR2 is SYDVKM. The DNA for the CDR3 is TGTGCCAGCAGTCCGGGACAGTGGGACATTCAGTACTTC. It is translated as CASSPGQWDIQYF. Drawing the rest from reference TRBV28 and TRBJ2-4, the complete variable domain is DVKVTQSSRYLVKRTGEKVFLECVQDMDHENMFWYRQDPGLGLRLIYFSYDVKMKEKGDIPEGYSVSREKKERFSLILESASTNQTSMYLCASSPGQWDIQYFGAGTRLSVL.

About this clonotype: Being one base from a much bigger clone, this may be a read error. CDR3 DNA: TGCAGTGCTACATACAGCGGGAGTGCCGGGGAGCTGTTTTTT. This translates into CSATYSGSAGELFF. The J gene is TRBJ2-2, the V gene TRBV20-1, with 8 bases that match TRBD2. Losses at the gene ends were 4 bases for V and 6 bases for J; bases not matched to a gene: 7. Germline CDR1 is DFQATT and CDR2 is SNEGSKA (reference sequence). The CDR3 loop spans 14 amino acids.

This clonotype was counted a few times. The rearrangement links TRBV6-6 to TRBJ2-1; TRBD2 matches at 13 bases. Germline values: CDR1 MNHNY, CDR2 SVGAGI (reference sequence). After removal of 7 bases from V and 8 bases from J, the junction contained 17 bases not matched to a gene. The CDR3 loop spans 18 amino acids. This CDR3 reads CASTPRGLAGSGPHEQFF. Here the CDR3 DNA reads TGTGCCAGCACCCCTAGGGGACTAGCGGGATCTGGGCCTCATGAGCAGTTCTTC.

Only a few counts were recorded for this clonotype. The chain links TRBV25-1 to TRBJ2-3; D is possibly TRBD1 (5 bases). This CDR3 comprises 15 residues. The V end was cut by 3 bases, the J end by 0 bases, with 10 bases between. CDR1 and CDR2 from the germline V gene are MGHDK and SYGVNS. CDR3 nucleotide sequence: TGTGCCAGCAGTGATCTCGACAGAAGCACAGATACGCAGTATTTT. Protein product: CASSDLDRSTDTQYF.

The rearrangement joins TRBV20-1 to TRBJ2-7, with a weak D call TRBD1 (6 bases). The CDR3 is 13 amino acids. Trimming took 5 bases from V and 3 from J, leaving 14 bases between them. CDR1 is DFQATT and CDR2 is SNEGSKA in the germline V gene (reference sequence). The CDR3 reads CSADRDTLYEQYF. For the CDR3, the DNA is TGCAGTGCTGACCGGGACACCCTCTACGAGCAGTACTTC.

This clonotype was seen many times. This rearrangement joins TRBV6-6 to TRBJ1-1; TRBD1 is a possible D gene (5 bases). Germline assignment: CDR1 MNHNY and CDR2 SVGAGI (reference sequence). The V end lost 2 bases, the J end lost 6 bases, and 19 bases lay between the germline ends. The CDR3 runs 16 residues. The CDR3 loop reads CASSYPQGPPGPEAFF. The CDR3 nucleotides are TGTGCCAGCAGTTACCCCCAGGGACCCCCAGGCCCTGAAGCTTTCTTT.

This clonotype has only a few counts. The rearrangement joins TRBV4-2 to TRBJ2-7; tentative D call: TRBD2 (7 bases). CDR3 length: 16 residues. Germline CDR1 and CDR2: LGHNA and YNFKEQ. The V end lost 0 bases, the J end lost 0 bases, and 12 bases lay between the germline ends. The CDR3 is CASSQEGGDNSYEQYF. The CDR3 DNA is TGTGCCAGCAGCCAAGAGGGGGGGGACAACTCCTACGAGCAGTACTTC.

This clonotype was counted many times. The chain combines TRBV12-3 or TRBV12-4 with TRBJ2-7; D not certain. V gave up 3 bases and J gave up 6 bases, with 9 bases separating them. This CDR3 region has 12 residues. The CDR3 DNA reads as TGTGCCAGCAGTTTTCCGGCCAGCGAGCAGTACTTC. As protein: CASSFPASEQYF.

In this sample, this clonotype turned up a few times. The chain is built from TRBV5-6 and TRBJ2-1; D is possibly TRBD2 (5 bases). The germline V gene has CDR1 SGHDT and CDR2 YYEEEE. The CDR3 is 12 residues long. The ends were cut back, 0 bases at V and 12 bases at J, with 10 bases in the middle. The CDR3: CASSLVGEGQFF. In DNA form, the CDR3 reads TGTGCCAGCAGCTTGGTCGGGGAAGGGCAGTTCTTC.